This T cell receptor beta chain was obtained from a study of early stage breast cancer tumors. V was pared by 5 bases and J by 7 bases, with 11 bases of the junction left unmatched. The CDR3 is 17 amino acids. The germline V gene encodes CDR1 SGHVS and CDR2 FNYEAQ. Produced via immunoSEQ multiplex PCR; TCRdb's table is partial and in-frame only. Of roughly 20,000 clones in the sample, around four fifths were seen once. The sequenced material came from blood. The chain couples TRBV7-6 to TRBJ2-2, with 12 bases fitting TRBD1. This TCR came from a person aged 65-85 years with breast cancer. The CDR3 DNA reads TGTGCCAGCAGCGCAACCGGGACAGGGGGCTTGAGCGGGGAGCTGTTTTTT. Protein sequence: CASSATGTGGLSGELFF.